This TCR beta chain was sequenced in a study of T cells in Graves' hyperthyroidism and ophthalmopathy. On the study more broadly: Peripheral blood was secured at the point of initial diagnosis, before any treatment.

General observations from the study: Separation of ophthalmopathy from stable hyperthyroidism was achieved by a 13 V-J model.

Trimming took 0 bases from V and 7 from J; bases not matched to a gene: 6. This CDR3 spans 14 amino acids. Germline loops: CDR1 GTSNPN, CDR2 SVGIG (reference sequence). Amplified regions were TCR beta CDR3 sequences from RNA transcripts. During a first-round RT-PCR of the TCR CDR3, the HTBI primer set was used. From the multiplex PCR reads, TCRdb called clonotypes with MiXCR, one entry per CDR3 protein. Of roughly 560,000 distinct CDR3 sequences detected, roughly 14% appear once; the ten largest clones hold about 4%. As for this clonotype: The antigen is unknown.

A roughly 10 ml volume of fresh peripheral blood provided the PBMCs. Sample: blood. The chain carries TRBV30 and TRBJ1-2; 9 bases are a match to TRBD1. This clonotype was obtained from a woman aged 40 to 50 with Graves' ophthalmopathy. CDR3 bases: TGTGCCTGGAGTGTTAGGGACAGGGTGATTGGCTACACCTTC. This sequence encodes CAWSVRDRVIGYTF.